This T cell receptor beta chain appears in the sequencing data of a study of T cells in Graves' hyperthyroidism and ophthalmopathy. Amplification of TCR beta CDR3 regions was performed using RNA transcripts as template. First-round RT-PCR with HTBI primers amplified the TCR CDR3 region. TCRdb re-called the multiplex PCR reads with MiXCR, one entry per CDR3 protein. The sample shows roughly 700,000 distinct CDR3 sequences, 30% to 40% of them seen only once. Each patient was aged 18 to 65 and had newly diagnosed hyperthyroidism of under 2 months' duration. Fresh peripheral blood, 9.5 to 10 ml of it, supplied the PBMCs. The V segment lost 0 bases and the J segment 3 bases; nucleotides outside the gene matches: 16. The length of the CDR3 is 19 residues. Looked up from germline, CDR1 is ENHRY and CDR2 is SYGVKD.

Sequences were obtained from blood. The rearrangement joins TRBV10-3 to TRBJ1-1; 7 bases are shared with TRBD1. This clonotype originated in a middle-aged woman with Graves' hyperthyroidism. Here the CDR3 reads CAISESTGKPSLWDTEAFF. Here the CDR3 DNA reads TGTGCCATCAGTGAGTCGACAGGGAAACCCTCCTTATGGGACACTGAAGCTTTCTTT.